Following are 27 T cell receptor beta chains from one sample sequenced in a study of regulatory T cells in long-lasting Graves disease. Described time point: persistent/refractory GD, antithyroid drugs over 5 years with positive TRAb. Isolated PBMC RNA provided the starting material for the TCR library. Investigators prepared the TCR beta libraries by applying iRepertoire HTBI primers and Arm-PCR of CDR3 regions. TCRdb re-called the multiplex PCR reads through MiXCR, storing one row per CDR3 protein. The table lists 400,000 to 500,000 distinct CDR3 sequences, under 25% of them singletons. This material consisted of peripheral blood mononuclear cells (PBMCs), taken when the disease was refractory, from a patient treated with antithyroid drugs. All receptors come from a female donor with Graves disease.

The rearrangement links TRBV19 to TRBJ1-5, with 9 bases aligning to TRBD1. V shed 4 bases, J shed 7 bases, and the junction held 17 bases outside the gene matches. The germline V gene encodes CDR1 LNHDA and CDR2 SQIVND (reference sequence). The CDR3 runs to 18 residues. The CDR3 nucleotides are TGTGCCAGTAGTAGGGAGGGTCCGGGACAGGGTGGAGGCCAGCCCCAGCATTTT. It yields the protein CASSREGPGQGGGQPQHF.

V usage is TRBV15 and J usage is TRBJ1-5; 9 nucleotides line up with TRBD1. CDR1 is LNHNV, CDR2 YYDKDF, per germline (reference sequence). V lost 1 base and J lost 5; bases outside the gene matches: 9. This CDR3 is built from 17 residues. The CDR3 nucleotides are TGTGCCACCAGCAGAGGAACACCGGGACAGGGCTATCAGCCCCAGCATTTT. Its translation: CATSRGTPGQGYQPQHF.

This clonotype has only a few counts. J is TRBJ2-7 and V is TRBV28, with 8 bases lining up with TRBD2. Germline CDR1 MDHEN, CDR2 SYDVKM. The CDR3 is 14 residues long. Unmatched junction bases numbered 4, after V lost 6 bases and J lost 0 bases. The CDR3 nucleotides read TGTGCCAGCAGCATAGCGGGGCCCTCCTACGAGCAGTACTTC. This sequence encodes CASSIAGPSYEQYF.

In the case of this clonotype: The conserved phenylalanine or tryptophan is not found at the CDR3 terminus, so this likely reflects a read error. This chain joins TRBV28 and TRBJ2-5; TRBD2 might be the D (6 bases). The V gene lost 2 bases and the J gene lost 2 bases, with 6 bases spanning the gap. The CDR3 is 13 amino acids. Per the germline V gene, CDR1 is MDHEN and CDR2 is SYDVKM. CDR3 coding DNA: TGTGCCAGCAGTTTAGGAGGGCAAGAGACCCAGTACTCC. It yields the protein CASSLGGQETQYS.

The V call is TRBV5-5, the J call TRBJ1-6, with no clear D. V was pared by 1 base and J by 0 bases, with 14 bases between. Germline V CDR1 and CDR2: SGHKS, YYEKEE (reference sequence). The length of the CDR3 is 18 residues. The CDR3 loop is CASSLPRGPSSYNSPLHF. DNA for the CDR3: TGTGCCAGCAGCTTGCCCAGAGGCCCCAGCTCCTATAATTCACCCCTCCACTTT.

The CDR3 DNA follows: TGTGCCAGCAGCTTAGCCATCGATCAGTCGATCCTACCCAAAAACATTCAGTACTTC. This encodes CASSLAIDQSILPKNIQYF. V and J are TRBV7-9 and TRBJ2-4; no firm D call. Per the germline V gene, CDR1 is SEHNR and CDR2 is FQNEAQ (reference sequence). The CDR3 contains 19 residues. V lost 0 bases and J lost 2, with 20 bases in between.

This clonotype has at least ten counts. The V and J genes are TRBV28 and TRBJ1-2, with no clear D. V lost 6 bases and J 3 bases, leaving 5 bases between the germline ends. The CDR3 loop spans 11 amino acids. CDR1 and CDR2 (germline): MDHEN, SYDVKM. CDR3 sequence (DNA): TGTGCCAGCAGCCCTCACTATGGCTACACCTTC. The encoded protein is CASSPHYGYTF.

This clonotype was seen many times. The J gene is TRBJ2-5, the V gene TRBV6-1; TRBD2 matches at 9 bases. Looked up from germline, CDR1 is MNHNS and CDR2 is SASEGT. CDR3 length: 15 residues. V lost 5 bases and J lost 5; bases outside the gene matches: 9. CDR3 region: CASSSGRRPRETQYF. In nucleotides, the CDR3 is TGTGCCAGCAGTAGCGGGAGGCGTCCCAGGGAGACCCAGTACTTC.

This clonotype was counted a few times. The CDR3 nucleotides read TGTGCCAGCAGCCCCCGGACAGGGGCGGACTATGGCTACACCTTC. It yields the protein CASSPRTGADYGYTF. The chain couples TRBV7-9 to TRBJ1-2, with TRBD1 matching 9 bases. Germline lookup yields CDR1 SEHNR and CDR2 FQNEAQ (reference sequence). The CDR3 sequence is 15 residues long. V was pared by 5 bases and J by 3 bases, with 7 bases of the junction left unmatched.

This clonotype was seen many times. The chain carries TRBV16 and TRBJ1-5; TRBD1 matches 9 bases. The germline V gene has CDR1 KGHSY and CDR2 FQNENV. The CDR3 contains 15 residues. Trimming cost V 6 bases and J 5 bases; bases outside gene matches: 8. The CDR3 DNA follows: TGTGCCAGCAGAATAGAGGGACAGGGTGATCAGCCCCAGCATTTT. Translated, it gives CASRIEGQGDQPQHF. Full variable domain (rest looked up from reference TRBV16 and TRBJ1-5): GEEVAQTPKHLVRGEGQKAKLYCAPIKGHSYVFWYQQVLKNEFKFLISFQNENVFDETGMPKERFSAKCLPNSPCSLEIQATKLEDSAVYFCASRIEGQGDQPQHFGDGTRLSIL.

In DNA form, the CDR3 reads TGTGCCAGCAGCCGCCGAACTAGCGGGAGCACCTACGAGCAGTACTTC. The encoded protein is CASSRRTSGSTYEQYF. V gene TRBV27 combines with J gene TRBJ2-7; 11 nucleotides line up with TRBD2. CDR3 size: 16 residues. V dropped 6 bases and J dropped 2; count of bases not matched to a gene: 9. Looked up from germline, CDR1 is MNHEY and CDR2 is SMNVEV (reference sequence).

The chain couples TRBV4-1 to TRBJ2-4; no firm D call. The germline CDR1 and CDR2 sequences are MGHRA and YSYEKL. V lost 1 base, J lost 7 bases, and 11 bases lay in between. This CDR3 has 14 amino acids. The CDR3: CASSQAGPRNIQYF. The CDR3 coding sequence is TGCGCCAGCAGCCAAGCGGGTCCTAGGAACATTCAGTACTTC.

The chain has TRBV20-1 and TRBJ1-6; D call uncertain. The CDR3 loop spans 13 amino acids. Per the germline V gene, CDR1 is DFQATT and CDR2 is SNEGSKA (reference sequence). V lost 4 bases and J 7 bases, leaving 11 bases between the germline ends. This chain's CDR3 is CSATYAGNSPLHF. The CDR3 nucleotides are TGCAGTGCTACTTACGCGGGGAATTCACCCCTCCACTTT.

The chain carries TRBV7-8 and TRBJ2-3; D may match TRBD1 or TRBD2 (6 bases each). The CDR3 loop spans 16 amino acids. Trimming took off 5 bases at V and 4 bases at J, with 19 bases between the two ends. CDR1 and CDR2 (germline): SGHVS, FQNEAQ. As DNA, the CDR3 is TGTGCCAGCAGCGCCAAGGGGGGCGTATTGCCAGATACGCAGTATTTT. Residues: CASSAKGGVLPDTQYF.

This clonotype was observed many times. The chain carries TRBV6-1 and TRBJ2-4, with D hard to call. Germline CDR1 MNHNS, CDR2 SASEGT. The CDR3 extends over 11 amino acids. V lost 6 bases, J lost 6 bases, and 6 bases lay in between. The CDR3 nucleotides are TGTGCCAGCAGCCCTGGAAACATTCAGTACTTC. Protein: CASSPGNIQYF.

This clonotype was picked up a small number of times. The rearrangement uses TRBV29-1 and TRBJ1-6; perhaps TRBD1 as D (5 bases). This CDR3 is built from 13 residues. Trimming took off 6 bases at V and 8 bases at J, with 14 bases between the two ends. The germline CDR1 and CDR2 sequences are SQVTM and ANQGSEA. The CDR3 reads CSVADSVYSPLHF. The CDR3 DNA reads TGCAGCGTGGCCGACAGCGTGTATTCACCCCTCCACTTT.

V usage is TRBV6-1 and J usage is TRBJ2-5, with 8 bases fitting TRBD2. V trimming: 7 bases; J trimming: 2 bases; junction bases outside the gene matches: 18. CDR3 length: 18 amino acids. Germline loops: CDR1 MNHNS, CDR2 SASEGT. CDR3 bases: TGTGCCAGCACCCCGGGAGGGCTGCGGGGACTACCGCAAGAGACCCAGTACTTC. Encoded protein: CASTPGGLRGLPQETQYF.

This clonotype was observed at least ten times. V is TRBV24-1 and J is TRBJ2-7, with a weak D call TRBD1 (6 bases). This CDR3 has 14 residues. The germline gives CDR1 KGHDR, CDR2 SFDVKD. The V end was cut by 3 bases, the J end by 0 bases, with 8 bases between. The CDR3 loop is CATSDQGNSYEQYF. DNA of the CDR3: TGTGCCACCAGTGATCAGGGGAACTCCTACGAGCAGTACTTC.

V usage is TRBV19 and J usage is TRBJ1-1; D ambiguous. Germline V lookup: CDR1 LNHDA, CDR2 SQIVND (reference sequence). The CDR3 runs 18 residues. V was cut by 0 bases and J by 1 base, with 18 bases left in between. The CDR3 DNA is TGTGCCAGTAGTATAGATCGGGGTCGCAGTGGGGAGAACACTGAAGCTTTCTTT. Translating it yields CASSIDRGRSGENTEAFF.

The CDR3 coding sequence is TGTGCCAGCAGCGTACCTACAGGGTTTGCCACCCACGAGCAGTACTTC. Protein product: CASSVPTGFATHEQYF. The chain carries TRBV6-1 and TRBJ2-7, with a tentative D call TRBD1 (6 bases). In germline, CDR1 is MNHNS, CDR2 SASEGT. This CDR3 comprises 16 residues. V was cut by 6 bases and J by 5 bases, with 23 bases left in between.

CDR3 protein: CASSPGLAATGELFF. The DNA for the CDR3 is TGTGCCAGCAGCCCAGGACTAGCGGCCACCGGGGAGCTGTTTTTT. The chain joins TRBV14 to TRBJ2-2; TRBD2 agrees at 10 bases. Unmatched junction bases numbered 3, after V lost 4 bases and J lost 4 bases. Germline CDR1 and CDR2: SGHDN and FVKESK. The CDR3 extends over 15 amino acids.

This clonotype was counted many times. The rearrangement uses TRBV10-3 and TRBJ1-2; possible D gene TRBD1, 5 bases. The CDR3 has 15 amino acids. Germline assignment: CDR1 ENHRY and CDR2 SYGVKD. V was cut by 4 bases and J by 0 bases, with 12 bases left in between. For the CDR3, the DNA is TGTGCCATCAGTGTATTGGAGACAGCTAACTATGGCTACACCTTC. Protein: CAISVLETANYGYTF.

The CDR3 nucleotides are TGTGCCAGCAGTTACGTGCCGTACGAGCAGTACTTC. Encoded protein: CASSYVPYEQYF. V gene TRBV6-2 or TRBV6-3 combines with J gene TRBJ2-7; D is unresolved. V shed 2 bases and J shed 4 bases, with 6 bases lying between them. The CDR3 consists of 12 residues. Germline V gene sequence: CDR1 MNHEY, CDR2 SVGEGT.

CDR3 in DNA: TGTGCCACCTCGCAGCGACTGCCGAAGAACACTGAAGCTTTCTTT. Translation gives CATSQRLPKNTEAFF. The genes are TRBV30 and TRBJ1-1; D remains unclear. The V gene's germline CDR1 is GTSNPN and CDR2 SVGIG (reference sequence). The CDR3 extends over 15 amino acids. V gave up 8 bases and J gave up 1 base, with 20 bases separating them.

Turning to this clonotype: It may be a read error: a sequence one base away is much more abundant. The chain uses TRBV6-1 and TRBJ2-2, with D perhaps matching TRBD2 (6 bases). This CDR3 comprises 14 residues. Germline CDR1 MNHNS, CDR2 SASEGT. This chain's CDR3 is CASTGTNPVGGLFF. CDR3 DNA sequence: TGTGCCAGCACCGGGACCAACCCGGTCGGGGGGCTGTTTTTT.

The V gene is TRBV4-1, the J gene TRBJ2-4, with a weak D call TRBD1 (6 bases). CDR1 and CDR2 from the germline V gene are MGHRA and YSYEKL. The CDR3 is made up of 11 amino acids. Trimming pared 5 bases from V and 15 bases from J, leaving 14 bases between. The CDR3 sequence is CASSASGERYF. For the CDR3, the DNA is TGCGCCAGCAGCGCATCAGGGGAGCGGTACTTC.

This clonotype was detected ten times or more. The chain employs TRBV11-2 and TRBJ1-5; D not resolved. V was cut by 0 bases and J by 6 bases, with 15 bases left in between. The CDR3 totals 16 residues. CDR1 SGHAT and CDR2 FQNNGV come from the germline V gene. The CDR3 region is CASSLERDPRGQPQHF. The DNA for the CDR3 is TGTGCCAGCAGCTTAGAAAGGGATCCGCGGGGTCAGCCCCAGCATTTT.